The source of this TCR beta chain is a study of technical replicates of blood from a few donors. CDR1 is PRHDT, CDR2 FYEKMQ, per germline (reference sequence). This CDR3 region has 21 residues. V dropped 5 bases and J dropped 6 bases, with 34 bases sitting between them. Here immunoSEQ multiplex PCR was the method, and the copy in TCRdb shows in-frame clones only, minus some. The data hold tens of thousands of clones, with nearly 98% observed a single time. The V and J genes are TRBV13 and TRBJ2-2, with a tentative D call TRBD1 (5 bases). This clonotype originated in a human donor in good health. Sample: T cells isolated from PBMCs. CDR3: CASSRDAPGKQYTGEPGELFF. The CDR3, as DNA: TGTGCCAGCAGCCGCGACGCCCCAGGGAAACAATATACGGGTGAACCCGGGGAGCTGTTTTTT.